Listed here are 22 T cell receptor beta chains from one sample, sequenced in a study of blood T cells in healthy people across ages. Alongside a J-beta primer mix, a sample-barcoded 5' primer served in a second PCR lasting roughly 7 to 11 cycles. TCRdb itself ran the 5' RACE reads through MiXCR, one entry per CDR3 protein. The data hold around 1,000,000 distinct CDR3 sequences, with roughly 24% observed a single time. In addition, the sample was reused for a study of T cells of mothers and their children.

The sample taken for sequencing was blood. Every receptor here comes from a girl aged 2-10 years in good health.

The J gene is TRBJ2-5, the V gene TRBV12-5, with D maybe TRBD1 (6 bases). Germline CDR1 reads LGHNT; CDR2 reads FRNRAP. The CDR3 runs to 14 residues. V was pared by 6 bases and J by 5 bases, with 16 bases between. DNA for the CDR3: TGTGCTAGTGGGCAAAACAGGGAAAAGGAGACCCAGTACTTC. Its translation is CASGQNREKETQYF.

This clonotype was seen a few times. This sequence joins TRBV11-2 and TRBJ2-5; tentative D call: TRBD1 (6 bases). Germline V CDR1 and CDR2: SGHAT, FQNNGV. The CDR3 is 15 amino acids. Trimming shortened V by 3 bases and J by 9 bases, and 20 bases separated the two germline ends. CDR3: CASSFRDTGWVAQYF. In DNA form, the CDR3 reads TGTGCCAGCAGCTTTCGGGACACGGGATGGGTGGCCCAGTACTTC.

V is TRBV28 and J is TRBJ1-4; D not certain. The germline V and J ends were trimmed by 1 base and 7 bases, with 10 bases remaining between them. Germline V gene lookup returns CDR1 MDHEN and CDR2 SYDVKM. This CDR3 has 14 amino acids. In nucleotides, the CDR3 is TGTGCCAGCAGTTTATATGGACGGGGTGAAAAACTGTTTTTT. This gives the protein CASSLYGRGEKLFF.

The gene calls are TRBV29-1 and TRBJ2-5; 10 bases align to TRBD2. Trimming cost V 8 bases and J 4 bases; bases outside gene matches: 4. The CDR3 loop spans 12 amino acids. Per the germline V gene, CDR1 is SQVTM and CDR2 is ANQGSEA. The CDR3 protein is CSFVAGGETQYF. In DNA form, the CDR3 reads TGCAGCTTCGTAGCGGGGGGAGAGACCCAGTACTTC.

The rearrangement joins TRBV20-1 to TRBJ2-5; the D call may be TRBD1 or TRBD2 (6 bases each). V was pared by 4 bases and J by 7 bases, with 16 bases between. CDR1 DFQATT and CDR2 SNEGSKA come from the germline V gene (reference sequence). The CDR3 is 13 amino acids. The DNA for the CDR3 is TGCAGTGCTAAAGGAGGGGGTGGTTGGACCCAGTACTTC. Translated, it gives CSAKGGGGWTQYF.

The CDR3 nucleotides are TGCAGTGCTCCTCCCAGGTCGGAGGAGACCCAGTACTTC. This sequence encodes CSAPPRSEETQYF. The V call is TRBV20-1, the J call TRBJ2-5, with unresolved D. CDR1 and CDR2 from the germline V gene are DFQATT and SNEGSKA (reference sequence). Trimming pared 5 bases from V and 5 bases from J, leaving 15 bases between. CDR3 length: 13 residues.

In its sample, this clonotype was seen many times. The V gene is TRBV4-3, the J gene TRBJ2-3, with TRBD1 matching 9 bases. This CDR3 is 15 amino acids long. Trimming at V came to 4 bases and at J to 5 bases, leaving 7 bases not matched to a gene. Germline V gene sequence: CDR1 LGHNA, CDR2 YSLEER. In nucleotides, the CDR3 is TGCGCCAGCAGCCCCGGGACAGGGAGTGTAGATACGCAGTATTTT. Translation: CASSPGTGSVDTQYF.

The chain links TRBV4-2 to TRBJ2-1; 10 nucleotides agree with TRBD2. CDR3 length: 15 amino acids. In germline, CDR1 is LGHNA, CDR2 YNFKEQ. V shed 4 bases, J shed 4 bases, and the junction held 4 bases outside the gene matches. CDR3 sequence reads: CASSRERGGYNEQFF. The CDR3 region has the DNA TGTGCCAGCAGCCGAGAGCGGGGGGGTTACAATGAGCAGTTCTTC.

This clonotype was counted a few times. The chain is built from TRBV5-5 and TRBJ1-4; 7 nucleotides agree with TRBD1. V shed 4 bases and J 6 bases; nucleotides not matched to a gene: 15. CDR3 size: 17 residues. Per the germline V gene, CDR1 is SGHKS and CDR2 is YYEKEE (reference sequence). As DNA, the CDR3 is TGTGCCAGCAGCGTATGGACAGGCCAAAGCGTTTATGAAAAACTGTTTTTT. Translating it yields CASSVWTGQSVYEKLFF.

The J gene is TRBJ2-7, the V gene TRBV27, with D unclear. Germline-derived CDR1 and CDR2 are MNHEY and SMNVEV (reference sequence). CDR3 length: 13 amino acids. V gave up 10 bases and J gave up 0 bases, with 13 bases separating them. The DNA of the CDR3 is TGTGCCACCCAGAGCGACGGCTCCTACGAGCAGTACTTC. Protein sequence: CATQSDGSYEQYF.

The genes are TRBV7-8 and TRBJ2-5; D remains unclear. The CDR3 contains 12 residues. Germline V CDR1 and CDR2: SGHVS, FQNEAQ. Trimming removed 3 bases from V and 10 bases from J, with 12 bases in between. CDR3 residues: CASSLVDWDQYF. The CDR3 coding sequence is TGTGCCAGCAGCTTGGTCGACTGGGACCAGTACTTC.

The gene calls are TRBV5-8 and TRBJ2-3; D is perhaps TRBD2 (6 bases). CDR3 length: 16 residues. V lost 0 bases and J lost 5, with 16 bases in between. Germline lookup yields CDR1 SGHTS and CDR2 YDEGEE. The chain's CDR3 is CASSLGRGIMEDTQYF. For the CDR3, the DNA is TGTGCCAGCAGCTTGGGGAGGGGAATCATGGAAGATACGCAGTATTTT.

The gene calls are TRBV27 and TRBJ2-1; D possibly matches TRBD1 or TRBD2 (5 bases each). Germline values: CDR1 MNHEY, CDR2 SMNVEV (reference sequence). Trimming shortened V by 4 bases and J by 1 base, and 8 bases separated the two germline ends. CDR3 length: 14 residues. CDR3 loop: CASSWWGSYNEQFF. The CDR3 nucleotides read TGTGCCAGCAGTTGGTGGGGGTCCTACAATGAGCAGTTCTTC.

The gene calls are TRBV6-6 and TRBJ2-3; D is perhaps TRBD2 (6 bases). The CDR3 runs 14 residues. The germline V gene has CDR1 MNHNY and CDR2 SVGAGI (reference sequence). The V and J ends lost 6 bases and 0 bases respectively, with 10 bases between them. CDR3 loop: CASRPGTSTDTQYF. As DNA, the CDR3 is TGTGCCAGCAGGCCCGGGACTAGCACAGATACGCAGTATTTT.

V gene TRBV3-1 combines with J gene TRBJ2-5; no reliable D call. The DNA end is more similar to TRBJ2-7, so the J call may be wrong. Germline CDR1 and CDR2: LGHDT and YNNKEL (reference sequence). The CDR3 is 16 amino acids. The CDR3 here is CASSPFSAENSYEQYF. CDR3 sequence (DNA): TGTGCCAGCAGCCCCTTTTCGGCGGAAAACTCCTACGAGCAGTACTTC.

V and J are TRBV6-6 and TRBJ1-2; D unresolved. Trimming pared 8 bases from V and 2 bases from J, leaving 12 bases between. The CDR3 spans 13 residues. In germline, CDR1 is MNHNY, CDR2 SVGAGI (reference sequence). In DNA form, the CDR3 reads TGTGCCAGCTGGCGGCAGGAAAACTATGGCTACACCTTC. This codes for CASWRQENYGYTF.

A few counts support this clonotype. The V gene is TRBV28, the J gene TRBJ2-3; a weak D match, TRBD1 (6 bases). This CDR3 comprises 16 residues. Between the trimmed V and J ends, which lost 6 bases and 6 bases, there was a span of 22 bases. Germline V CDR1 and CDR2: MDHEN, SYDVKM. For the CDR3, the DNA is TGTGCCAGCAGCAAAGGGGGAGTTGCGGATTTGGATACGCAGTATTTT. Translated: CASSKGGVADLDTQYF.

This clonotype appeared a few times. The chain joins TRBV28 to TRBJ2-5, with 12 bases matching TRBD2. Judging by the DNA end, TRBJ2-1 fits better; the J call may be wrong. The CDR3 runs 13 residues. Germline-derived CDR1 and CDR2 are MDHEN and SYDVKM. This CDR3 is CASSVLAGGEQFF. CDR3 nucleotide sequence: TGTGCCAGCAGTGTACTAGCGGGAGGTGAGCAGTTCTTC.

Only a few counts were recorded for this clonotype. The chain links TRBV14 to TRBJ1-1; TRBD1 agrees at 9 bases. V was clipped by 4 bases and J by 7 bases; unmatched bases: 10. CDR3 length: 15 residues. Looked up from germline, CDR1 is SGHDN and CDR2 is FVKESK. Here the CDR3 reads CASSPSQGARGEAFF. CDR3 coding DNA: TGTGCCAGCAGCCCATCACAGGGGGCTCGCGGTGAAGCTTTCTTT.

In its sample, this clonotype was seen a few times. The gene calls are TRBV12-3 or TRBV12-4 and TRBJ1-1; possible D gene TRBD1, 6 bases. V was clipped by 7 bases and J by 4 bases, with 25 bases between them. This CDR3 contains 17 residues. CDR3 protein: CASTPFRGGGYATEAFF. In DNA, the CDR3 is TGTGCCAGCACTCCCTTCAGAGGGGGGGGGTATGCCACTGAAGCTTTCTTT.

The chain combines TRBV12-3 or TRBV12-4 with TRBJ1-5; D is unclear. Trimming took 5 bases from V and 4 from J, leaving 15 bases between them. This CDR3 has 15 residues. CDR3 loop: CASSQGSSRNQPQHF. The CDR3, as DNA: TGTGCCAGCAGTCAAGGGAGTTCGAGGAATCAGCCCCAGCATTTT.

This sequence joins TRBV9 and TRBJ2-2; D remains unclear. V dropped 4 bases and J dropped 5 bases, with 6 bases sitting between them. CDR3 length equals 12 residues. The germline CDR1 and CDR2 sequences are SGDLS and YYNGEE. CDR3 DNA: TGTGCCAGCAGCTACGTAACCGGGGAGCTGTTTTTT. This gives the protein CASSYVTGELFF.